The entry below describes one T cell receptor beta chain. Its antigen is not identified. V was clipped by 6 bases and J by 4 bases; unmatched bases: 4. The CDR3 is made up of 14 amino acids. From germline, CDR1 is SNHLY and CDR2 FYNNEI. The data were obtained in a study of T cell responses to AZD1222 COVID-19 vaccine. Sequencing was performed with immunoSEQ multiplex PCR; in TCRdb, only in-frame clones are kept and a portion is missing. This table holds roughly 120,000 clones, about 85% found once. Broader study findings: The study found vaccine-associated CD4 TCRs spanning spike, dominant at 160-218 and 743-854. Samples come after the peak T cell response, not at day 14. Spike-specific TCR depth and breadth grew after two AZD1222 doses. Donors, mostly white British, included more females; clonal diversity was possibly underestimated.

The clonotype was recovered from an adult in good health. This material consisted of peripheral blood, taken on day 0 of AZD1222 vaccination. The rearrangement uses TRBV2 and TRBJ2-7; 12 nucleotides agree with TRBD2. As DNA, the CDR3 is TGTGCCAGCAGCGGACTAGCGGGACCGTACGAGCAGTACTTC. It codes for CASSGLAGPYEQYF. Variable domain in full (rest from reference TRBV2 and TRBJ2-7): EPEVTQTPSHQVTQMGQEVILRCVPISNHLYFYWYRQILGQKVEFLVSFYNNEISEKSEIFDDQFSVERPDGSNFTLKIRSTKLEDSAMYFCASSGLAGPYEQYFGPGTRLTVT.